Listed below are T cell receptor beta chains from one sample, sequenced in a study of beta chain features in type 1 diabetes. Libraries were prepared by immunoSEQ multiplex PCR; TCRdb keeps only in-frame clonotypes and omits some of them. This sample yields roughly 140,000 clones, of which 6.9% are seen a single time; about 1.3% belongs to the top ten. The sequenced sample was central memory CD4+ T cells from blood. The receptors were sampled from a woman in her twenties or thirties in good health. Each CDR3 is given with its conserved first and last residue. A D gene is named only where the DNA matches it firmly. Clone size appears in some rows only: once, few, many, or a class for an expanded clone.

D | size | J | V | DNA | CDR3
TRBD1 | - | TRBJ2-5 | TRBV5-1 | TGCGCCAGCAGCCGAGGGGACAGGAAGGAGGAGACCCAGTACTTC | CASSRGDRKEETQYF
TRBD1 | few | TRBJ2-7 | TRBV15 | TGTGCCACCAGCACAGCAACCGGGACAGGGCGCTACGAGCAGTACTTC | CATSTATGTGRYEQYF
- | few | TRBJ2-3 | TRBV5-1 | TGCGCCAGCAGCTTGGGGGCAGGGCCGAGCACAGATACGCAGTATTTT | CASSLGAGPSTDTQYF
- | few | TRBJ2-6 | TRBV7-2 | TGTGCCAGCAGCTTAGGGTTTCCCTCTAGATCCGGGGCCAACGTCCTGACTTTC | CASSLGFPSRSGANVLTF
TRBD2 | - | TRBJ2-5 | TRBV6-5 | TGTGCCAGCAGTTACTCCCTAGCGGGGGCGGGGGAGACCCAGTACTTC | CASSYSLAGAGETQYF
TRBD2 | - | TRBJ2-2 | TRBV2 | TGTGCCAGCAGGGGGACTAGCGGGAGAACGCGCACCGGGGAGCTGTTTTTT | CASRGTSGRTRTGELFF
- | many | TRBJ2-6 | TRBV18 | TGTGCCAGCTCAGTCACAGGGACCGGGGCCAACGTCCTGACTTTC | CASSVTGTGANVLTF
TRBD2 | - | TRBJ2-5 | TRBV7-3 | TGTGCCAGCAGCTTAGCAGCGGGAGGGCCAGAGACCCAGTACTTC | CASSLAAGGPETQYF
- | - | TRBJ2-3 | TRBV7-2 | TGTGCCAGCAGCTCCTCACTCACCGGGAGTGGTACGCAGTATTTT | CASSSSLTGSGTQYF
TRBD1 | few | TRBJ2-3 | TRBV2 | TGTGCCAGCATGTCCGGACAGGGGACAGATACGCAGTATTTT | CASMSGQGTDTQYF
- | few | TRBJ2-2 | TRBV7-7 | TGTGCTAGCAGCGCCTCCGCTAGGACCGGGGAGCTGTTTTTT | CASSASARTGELFF
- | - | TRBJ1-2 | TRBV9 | TGTGCCAGCAGCGTACGAACAGGGTCGGACTATGGCTACACCTTC | CASSVRTGSDYGYTF
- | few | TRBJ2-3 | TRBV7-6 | TGTGCCAGCCAAAAAACAGTCGTATCAGATACGCAGTATTTT | CASQKTVVSDTQYF
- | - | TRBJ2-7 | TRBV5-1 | TGCGCCAGCAGCTTGGCCTTGGGGGCCGACTACGAGCAGTACTTC | CASSLALGADYEQYF
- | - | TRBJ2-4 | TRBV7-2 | TGTGCCAGCAGCACCTCAACAGACCACAAAAACATTCAGTACTTC | CASSTSTDHKNIQYF
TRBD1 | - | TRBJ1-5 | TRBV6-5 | TGTGCCAGCAGCGAGGGACAGGGGAGCCAGCCCCAGCATTTT | CASSEGQGSQPQHF
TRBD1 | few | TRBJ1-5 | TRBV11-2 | TGTGCCAGCAGCTTCGGACAGGGGAATCAGCCCCAGCATTTT | CASSFGQGNQPQHF
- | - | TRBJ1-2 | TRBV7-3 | TGTGCCAGCAGCTTAGGGTCGGGTAACTATGGCTACACCTTC | CASSLGSGNYGYTF
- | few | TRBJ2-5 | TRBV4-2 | TGTGCCAGCAGCACCGGGAGATTTCAAGAGACCCAGTACTTC | CASSTGRFQETQYF
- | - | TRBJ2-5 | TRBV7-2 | TGTGCCAGCAGCTTAGTAAGGCATTGGACTACACTCCAAGAGACCCAGTACTTC | CASSLVRHWTTLQETQYF
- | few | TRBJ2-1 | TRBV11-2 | TGTGCCAGCAGCTTAGTTCCAGGGAACAATGAGCAGTTCTTC | CASSLVPGNNEQFF
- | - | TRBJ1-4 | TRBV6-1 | TGTGCCAGCTCTCCCGGGGGATCCGGTGAAAAACTGTTTTTT | CASSPGGSGEKLFF
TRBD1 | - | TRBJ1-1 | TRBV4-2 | TGTGCCAGCAGCCATGGGGACAGGGTGAACACTGAAGCTTTCTTT | CASSHGDRVNTEAFF
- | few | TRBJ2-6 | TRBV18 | TGTGCCAGCTCACCGATGCAGGGATCTGGGGCCAACGTCCTGACTTTC | CASSPMQGSGANVLTF
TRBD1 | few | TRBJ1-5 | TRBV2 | TGTGCCAGCAGCGGGGCAGGGGGCAAGAATCAGCCCCAGCATTTT | CASSGAGGKNQPQHF
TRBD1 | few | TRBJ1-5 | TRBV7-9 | TGTGCCAGCAGCGCAGGGGGCGCGGGCAATCAGCCCCAGCATTTT | CASSAGGAGNQPQHF
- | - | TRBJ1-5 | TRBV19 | TGTGCCAGTAGTATTTCAGGGCAACAGCCCCAGCATTTT | CASSISGQQPQHF
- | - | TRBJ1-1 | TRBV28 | TGTGCCAGCAGTTTAGAAGGCAGGGCGAACACTGAAGCTTTCTTT | CASSLEGRANTEAFF
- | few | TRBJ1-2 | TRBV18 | TGTGCCAGCTCACCCACCCACCCAGCTAACTATGGCTACACCTTC | CASSPTHPANYGYTF
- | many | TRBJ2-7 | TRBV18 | TGTGCCAGCTCCGCCTATAGCGTCGACGAGCAGTACTTC | CASSAYSVDEQYF
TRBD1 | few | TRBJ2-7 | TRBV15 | TGTGCCACCAGTCAGGGGGCTGTCTACGAGCAGTACTTC | CATSQGAVYEQYF